The entry that follows covers one T cell receptor (beta chain) sequence. Its antigen has not been determined. Per-nucleotide qualities are absent, and no much larger clonotype sits a single base away. Using the deep immunoSEQ assay, TCR CDR3 regions were amplified from genomic DNA by multiplex PCR. Extracted genomic DNA from each cell subset was distributed evenly across all wells of several immunoSEQ 96-well plates, and each plate was treated as a replicate. For sorted subsets, 200 to 250 ng of genomic DNA, equivalent to roughly 33,000 T cell genomes, went into each replicate PCR. Purified libraries were measured with a Qubit 3.0 fluorometer, size-checked on a Bioanalyzer 2100, and measured again with the KAPA Library Quantification kit. Every immunoSEQ 96-well plate was sequenced on a separate single-read 150-cycle Illumina NextSeq 550 flow cell. In the original analysis: Because the immunoSEQ output included only junctional sequences and no quality scores, the filtering could not be the same as the filtering used for full-length reads. To assign V/J genes and CDR3, sequences were annotated using PyIR, a Python wrapper for IgBLAST v1.9, with IMGT germline references. Reads with weak V/J assignments (E-value above 1e-6), missing CDR3, stop codons, out-of-frame junctions, or ambiguous translated residues were removed. A V3J clonotype was defined by an identical inferred V gene, J gene, and CDR3 amino acid sequence. Percentage overlap between repertoires was calculated by dividing the number of shared unique clonotypes by the size of the smaller repertoire. Richness of each repertoire was evaluated using RTK rarefaction, the Chao1 estimator, and Recon v2.1 estimates of unobserved clonotypes. For all TCRbeta clonotypes obtained by the gDNA method from a handful of donors, generation probabilities were computed with OLGA. Imported from immuneACCESS, the table was reduced by TCRdb to in-frame sequences with V and J called. These copies leave out some clones; in studies compared against another copy, an unresolved V gene accounts for under half, and the cause of the remainder is not known. The V and J calls and clone size were taken over from that table, and D and trimming were inferred from the DNA. The sample table holds around 700,000 clones, of which approximately 73% were seen once. The ten largest clones capture around 1.7% of the sample.

The donors were healthy, HIV-negative adults who had no recently reported acute infections or vaccinations. Only Caucasian adults living in Nashville, Tennessee, USA were represented among the donors. Magnetic negative selection was used to enrich CD4+ T cells, after which naive cells were positively selected on CD45RA and the negative fraction became the memory subset. After blood collection by leukapheresis, PBMCs were isolated using Ficoll-Histopaque density gradient centrifugation and then cryopreserved in the vapor phase of liquid nitrogen. Analytical flow cytometry was used to check the purity and quantity of every magnetically sorted T cell population. Genomic DNA was isolated from every sorted fraction and measured by UV absorbance on a Nanodrop 2000c. The data derive from a study of shared clonotypes between healthy human individuals (dated by TCRdb to 2018 to 2021). Study-level background: The cohort comprised a couple of women and a few men aged 18 to 49 years. Leukapheresis yielded between about 0.94 and 8.9 billion PBMCs per donor. To estimate repertoire size and how much clonotypes are shared between individuals, the study performed deep sequencing of blood TCR repertoires from five healthy adults. For each donor, CD4 naive and CD4 memory were each run on three plates, CD8 naive on two plates, and CD8 memory on one plate. To increase sequencing depth and limit assay-specific biases, TCR repertoire library preparation and sequencing were carried out by different laboratories using diverse techniques.

On the study overall, not on this receptor specifically: The small number of donors limited the genetic and exposure-history diversity represented. Naive subsets generally had larger estimated clonotype richness than memory subsets. Higher generation probabilities were observed for clonotypes shared by all four sorted-subset donors than for non-shared clonotypes. Even with the large sequencing depth, rarefaction of the sorted-subset datasets indicated that sequencing was incomplete. Only blood was sampled, and tissue TCR repertoires likely differ from those in blood. Pairwise subsampling indicated that sequencing depth was expected to affect the degree of clonotype sharing among donors. Across a few donors, approximately 5% of naive CD4, roughly 3.3% of naive CD8, 2.3% of memory CD4, and about 0.4% of memory CD8 clonotypes were shared.

CDR1 is given as MDHEN and CDR2 as SYDVKM, both from the germline V gene. The CDR3 measures 14 amino acids from cysteine to phenylalanine. Only CDR3 DNA remains: 42 bases, in frame from the first base. V is clipped by 2 bases and J by 4 bases, and the sequence between their germline boundaries is 10 bases long. This TCR was recovered from a woman aged 30 to 39 in good health. The chain joins TRBV28 to TRBJ2-3; the D gene is not confidently resolved. Sample: memory CD4+ T cells sorted from blood. In light of the paper, this sample's cell subset or site label describes: CD45RA-negative fraction. The bases read TGTGCCAGCAGTTTAGTCGCACCACCAGATACGCAGTATTTT. This gives the protein CASSLVAPPDTQYF.